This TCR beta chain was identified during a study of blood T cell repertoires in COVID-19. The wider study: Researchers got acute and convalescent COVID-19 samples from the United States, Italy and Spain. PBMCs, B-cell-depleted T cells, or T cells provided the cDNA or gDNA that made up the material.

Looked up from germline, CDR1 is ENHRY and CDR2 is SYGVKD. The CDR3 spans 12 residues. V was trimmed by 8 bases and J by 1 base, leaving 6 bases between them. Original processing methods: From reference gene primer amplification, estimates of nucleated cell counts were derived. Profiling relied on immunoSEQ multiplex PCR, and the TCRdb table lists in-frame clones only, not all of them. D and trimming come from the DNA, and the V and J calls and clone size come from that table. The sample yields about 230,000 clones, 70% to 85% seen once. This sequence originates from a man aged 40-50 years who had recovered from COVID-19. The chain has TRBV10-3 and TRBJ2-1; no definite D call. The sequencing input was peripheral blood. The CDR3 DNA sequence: TGTGCCATCTTAAATTCCTACAATGAGCAGTTCTTC. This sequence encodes CAILNSYNEQFF.